One sample yielded the 29 T cell receptor beta chains listed below, sequenced in a study of regulatory T cells in long-lasting Graves disease. CDR3-region Arm-PCR and iRepertoire HTBI primers produced the TCR beta libraries. TCRdb called the multiplex PCR reads again in MiXCR, with one record for every CDR3 protein. This sample yields approximately 690,000 distinct CDR3 sequences, of which about 30% are seen a single time; roughly 46% belongs to the top ten. Time point noted: persistent/refractory GD, antithyroid drugs over 5 years with positive TRAb. The TCR library used RNA extracted from PBMCs. This sample comprised peripheral blood mononuclear cells (PBMCs), obtained when the disease was refractory, from a patient treated with antithyroid drugs. These receptors were taken from a female donor with Graves disease.

This clonotype was observed many times. The CDR3 sequence is CASSSSKDRLEAFF. The CDR3 DNA reads TGCGCCAGCAGCTCCTCCAAAGACAGACTAGAAGCTTTCTTT. V usage is TRBV5-1 and J usage is TRBJ1-1, with D possibly matching TRBD1 (5 bases). The CDR3 runs to 14 residues. Trimming left V 3 bases short and J 8 bases short, with 17 bases between. Germline lookup yields CDR1 SGHRS and CDR2 YFSETQ.

The chain links TRBV20-1 to TRBJ1-5; 9 bases agree with TRBD1. V was clipped by 3 bases and J by 6 bases; unmatched bases: 9. This CDR3 comprises 15 residues. CDR1 and CDR2 (germline): DFQATT, SNEGSKA (reference sequence). CDR3 amino acids: CSARAGQGGGQPQHF. The CDR3 bases are TGCAGTGCTAGGGCGGGACAGGGTGGCGGTCAGCCCCAGCATTTT.

This clonotype has a count of ten or more. An end of the junction does not agree with germline; a read error may underlie this. The chain employs TRBV28 and TRBJ2-7; 7 bases match TRBD2. The CDR3 runs 16 residues. The germline CDR1 and CDR2 sequences are MDHEN and SYDVKM. The chain's CDR3 is CARGVKLGREQTGPHF. CDR3 nucleotides: TGTGCCAGGGGGGTGAAACTTGGGCGGGAGCAAACCGGACCCCACTTC.

This rearrangement joins TRBV5-1 to TRBJ1-2; the match to TRBD1 covers 7 bases. The J segment lost 8 bases and the V segment lost 4 bases, leaving 23 bases of the junction unmatched. Germline V CDR1 and CDR2: SGHRS, YFSETQ. The CDR3 has 18 amino acids. CDR3 DNA sequence: TGCGCCAGCAGCACTGGGTGGGGGGCGCAACGACAGGGAGAAGGCTACACCTTC. This encodes CASSTGWGAQRQGEGYTF.

This clonotype was seen just once. The V gene is TRBV12-3 or TRBV12-4, the J gene TRBJ2-6; maybe TRBD1 (5 bases). V was clipped by 7 bases and J by 1 base, with 14 bases between them. The CDR3 is 16 residues long. The CDR3 DNA is TGTGCCAGCACCCACCACAGGATTTCTGGGGCCAACGTCCTGACTTTC. The encoded protein is CASTHHRISGANVLTF.

This chain links TRBV6-2 or TRBV6-3 with TRBJ1-1; D possibly corresponds to TRBD1 (5 bases). Germline loops: CDR1 MNHEY, CDR2 SVGEGT. The CDR3 extends over 13 amino acids. Trimming took 6 bases from V and 7 from J, leaving 15 bases between them. CDR3 bases: TGTGCCAGCAGGGGAACAGGTAAACGTGAAGCTTTCTTT. This encodes CASRGTGKREAFF.

This clonotype was observed many times. The chain's CDR3 is CASSAGTFEAFF. The CDR3 DNA sequence: TGTGCCAGCAGTGCTGGGACATTTGAAGCTTTCTTT. The rearrangement joins TRBV6-1 to TRBJ1-1, with D maybe TRBD1 (6 bases). Germline CDR1 MNHNS, CDR2 SASEGT. V was shortened by 4 bases and J by 7 bases, with 10 bases between the two germline ends. The CDR3 is 12 amino acids.

The table lists this clonotype with a few counts. The chain couples TRBV6-1 to TRBJ1-1; possible D gene TRBD1, 5 bases. Trimming stripped 5 bases from V and 3 bases from J, with 13 bases between. Germline CDR1 MNHNS, CDR2 SASEGT. The CDR3 totals 14 residues. DNA for the CDR3: TGTGCCAGCAGTCCCTTGGACACCTACACTGAAGCTTTCTTT. It yields the protein CASSPLDTYTEAFF.

The chain recombines TRBV28 with TRBJ2-7, with 7 bases fitting TRBD1. The ends lost 2 bases at V and 6 bases at J; junction bases unmatched: 4. CDR1 and CDR2 from the germline V gene are MDHEN and SYDVKM. This CDR3 has 13 residues. The CDR3 DNA reads as TGTGCCAGCAGTTTAGCGAGACAGGGCGAGCAGTACTTC. This sequence encodes CASSLARQGEQYF. Together with reference TRBV28 and TRBJ2-7, the CDR3 gives the full variable domain: DVKVTQSSRYLVKRTGEKVFLECVQDMDHENMFWYRQDPGLGLRLIYFSYDVKMKEKGDIPEGYSVSREKKERFSLILESASTNQTSMYLCASSLARQGEQYFGPGTRLTVT.

The J gene is TRBJ1-1, the V gene TRBV10-3; D is perhaps TRBD1 (5 bases). Germline assignment: CDR1 ENHRY and CDR2 SYGVKD. V lost 8 bases, J lost 3 bases, and 10 bases lay in between. This CDR3 comprises 12 residues. The CDR3, as DNA: TGTGCCATCGGGGGTCACGACACTGAAGCTTTCTTT. This translates into CAIGGHDTEAFF.

The V call is TRBV19, the J call TRBJ1-1; 12 bases line up with TRBD1. CDR3 size: 17 residues. With 7 bases clipped from V and 3 bases from J, the junction kept 12 bases outside the gene matches. Per the germline V gene, CDR1 is LNHDA and CDR2 is SQIVND (reference sequence). The CDR3 sequence is CASKTPGTGGEYTEAFF. As DNA, the CDR3 is TGTGCCAGTAAGACCCCTGGGACAGGGGGCGAATACACTGAAGCTTTCTTT.

Turning to this clonotype: One end of the junction does not line up with germline, which may come from a read error. The rearrangement uses TRBV13 and TRBJ2-7; 9 bases are shared with TRBD2. This CDR3 contains 15 residues. Germline CDR1 PRHDT, CDR2 FYEKMQ (reference sequence). The CDR3 DNA sequence: TGTGTCAGCAGCTTCCCGACTAGCGGCTCCTACGAGCAGTACTTC. It yields the protein CVSSFPTSGSYEQYF.

The genes are TRBV30 and TRBJ2-2; possible D gene TRBD1, 5 bases. This CDR3 region has 14 residues. Trimming stripped 2 bases from V and 5 bases from J, with 12 bases between. Germline V lookup: CDR1 GTSNPN, CDR2 SVGIG (reference sequence). In nucleotides, the CDR3 is TGTGCCTGGAGTAATGCAGGGTATACCGGGGAGCTGTTTTTT. It encodes CAWSNAGYTGELFF. The full variable domain, completed using reference TRBV30 and TRBJ2-2, is SQTIHQWPATLVQPVGSPLSLECTVEGTSNPNLYWYRQAAGRGLQLLFYSVGIGQISSEVPQNLSASRPQDRQFILSSKKLLLSDSGFYLCAWSNAGYTGELFFGEGSRLTVL.

This clonotype was found a few times. The chain has TRBV9 and TRBJ1-6; D not resolved. This CDR3 comprises 15 residues. V lost 0 bases and J lost 0, with 4 bases in between. Germline V gene sequence: CDR1 SGDLS, CDR2 YYNGEE. The CDR3 reads CASSVVDSYNSPLHF. CDR3 sequence (DNA): TGTGCCAGCAGCGTAGTAGACTCCTATAATTCACCCCTCCACTTT.

The chain couples TRBV6-2 or TRBV6-3 to TRBJ1-2, with 7 bases fitting TRBD1. The CDR3 runs to 15 residues. The germline V gene has CDR1 MNHEY and CDR2 SVGEGT. The J segment lost 7 bases and the V segment lost 0 bases, leaving 8 bases of the junction unmatched. CDR3 coding DNA: TGTGCCAGCAGTTACTCTGACAGGGACGGGTCTGGCTACACCTTC. Protein: CASSYSDRDGSGYTF.

This clonotype has more than one count but fewer than ten. The chain joins TRBV6-1 to TRBJ2-7; D perhaps matches TRBD2 (7 bases). V gave up 10 bases and J gave up 7 bases, with 23 bases separating them. Germline CDR1 is MNHNS and CDR2 is SASEGT. The CDR3 sequence is 14 residues long. The CDR3 protein is CATGGYRERIEQYF. The DNA of the CDR3 is TGTGCCACCGGGGGGTACAGGGAGCGCATTGAGCAGTACTTC.

This clonotype is a singleton in its sample. This chain uses TRBV11-2 with TRBJ2-1; 9 bases line up with TRBD2. V was clipped by 1 base and J by 9 bases; unmatched bases: 4. This CDR3 is 14 amino acids long. Germline V gene lookup returns CDR1 SGHAT and CDR2 FQNNGV. CDR3 coding DNA: TGTGCCAGCAGCTTAGTTCTAGCGGGACTTGAGCAGTTCTTC. Its protein is CASSLVLAGLEQFF. Drawing the rest from reference TRBV11-2 and TRBJ2-1, the complete variable domain is EAGVAQSPRYKIIEKRQSVAFWCNPISGHATLYWYQQILGQGPKLLIQFQNNGVVDDSQLPKDRFSAERLKGVDSTLKIQPAKLEDSAVYLCASSLVLAGLEQFFGPGTRLTVL.

The chain combines TRBV30 with TRBJ1-1; 7 nucleotides agree with TRBD1. The CDR3 sequence is 16 residues long. CDR1 is GTSNPN, CDR2 SVGIG, per germline (reference sequence). Trimming cost V 3 bases and J 4 bases; bases outside gene matches: 14. CDR3 coding DNA: TGTGCCTGGAGGGGGGTTGACAGGGCGGAAGTCACTGAAGCTTTCTTT. Translation gives CAWRGVDRAEVTEAFF.

This chain uses TRBV18 with TRBJ1-2, with D perhaps TRBD1 (6 bases). CDR1 is KGHSH, CDR2 LQKENI, per germline. Trimming removed 0 bases at V and 7 bases at J, with 15 bases between. This CDR3 has 15 residues. The DNA of the CDR3 is TGTGCCAGCTCACCACCGGGCCGCCAGGGGAGTGGCTACACCTTC. Protein sequence: CASSPPGRQGSGYTF. Full variable domain (missing parts from reference TRBV18 and TRBJ1-2): NAGVMQNPRHLVRRRGQEARLRCSPMKGHSHVYWYRQLPEEGLKFMVYLQKENIIDESGMPKERFSAEFPKEGPSILRIQQVVRGDSAAYFCASSPPGRQGSGYTFGSGTRLTVV.

The CDR3, as DNA: TGTGCCAGCAGCCAAAACCCCGGTGCGGGAGGGGAGACCCAGTACTTC. Translation: CASSQNPGAGGETQYF. The rearrangement links TRBV3-1 to TRBJ2-5, with 9 bases aligning to TRBD2. This CDR3 comprises 16 residues. V dropped 2 bases and J dropped 5; count of bases not matched to a gene: 9. Germline CDR1 is LGHDT and CDR2 is YNNKEL (reference sequence).

This clonotype was seen at least ten times. The J gene is TRBJ1-2, the V gene TRBV28; 12 nucleotides match TRBD1. Germline V gene data show CDR1 as MDHEN and CDR2 as SYDVKM. J gave up 4 bases and V 10 bases, and 10 bases lay outside the gene matches. There are 15 residues in the CDR3. In nucleotides, the CDR3 is TGTGCCACCCTCGCGGGACAGGGGGCTTTCTATGGCTACACCTTC. Translating gives CATLAGQGAFYGYTF.

This clonotype was observed at least ten times. The genes are TRBV28 and TRBJ1-5; 8 positions match TRBD1. The V gene's germline CDR1 is MDHEN and CDR2 SYDVKM. The CDR3 is 15 amino acids. The V gene end was trimmed by 5 bases and the J gene end by 3 bases; junction bases not matched to a gene: 6. CDR3 nucleotide sequence: TGTGCCAGCAGTCGAGACAGGGGATTCAATCAGCCCCAGCATTTT. This sequence encodes CASSRDRGFNQPQHF.

This clonotype was counted a few times. V usage is TRBV7-2 and J usage is TRBJ1-1; D gene ambiguous. The length of the CDR3 is 14 residues. Germline values: CDR1 SGHTA, CDR2 FQGNSA. V gave up 6 bases and J gave up 2 bases, with 13 bases separating them. The CDR3 bases are TGTGCCAGCAGGAAGAGCTCCTCAAACACTGAAGCTTTCTTT. Its translation is CASRKSSSNTEAFF.

This clonotype was seen more than once but under ten times. This chain links TRBV12-3 or TRBV12-4 with TRBJ1-4; TRBD1 matches at 7 bases. This CDR3 has 15 amino acids. V lost 3 bases to trimming and J lost 6 bases; unmatched junction nucleotides: 7. This CDR3 reads CASSFGYRGYEKLFF. As DNA, the CDR3 is TGTGCCAGCAGTTTCGGGTACAGGGGTTATGAAAAACTGTTTTTT.

In this sample, this clonotype turned up a few times. The rearrangement links TRBV28 to TRBJ1-2, with D perhaps TRBD1 (5 bases). There are 15 residues in the CDR3. V gave up 5 bases and J gave up 4 bases, with 17 bases separating them. The V gene's germline CDR1 is MDHEN and CDR2 SYDVKM. The CDR3 bases are TGTGCCAGCAGTATACCACGGGGGTTTAGCTATGGCTACACCTTC. Amino acid sequence: CASSIPRGFSYGYTF.

The chain joins TRBV10-3 to TRBJ2-7; 14 positions agree with TRBD2. The CDR3 consists of 15 residues. The germline CDR1 and CDR2 sequences are ENHRY and SYGVKD. V gave up 6 bases and J gave up 2 bases; unmatched junction bases: 3. In DNA, the CDR3 is TGTGCCATCAGGCGACTAGCGGGAGGGCCCTACGAGCAGTACTTC. This translates into CAIRRLAGGPYEQYF.

This clonotype was seen ten or more times. This sequence joins TRBV7-2 and TRBJ2-7; D possibly corresponds to TRBD2 (6 bases). V dropped 5 bases and J dropped 2 bases, with 13 bases sitting between them. Germline V gives CDR1 SGHTA, CDR2 FQGNSA. CDR3 size: 14 residues. CDR3 nucleotides: TGTGCCAGCAGCCAGCTCGGGGGAACCTACGAGCAGTACTTC. It is translated as CASSQLGGTYEQYF.

V is TRBV7-9 and J is TRBJ1-3; 9 nucleotides match TRBD1. The V segment lost 5 bases and the J segment 6 bases; nucleotides outside the gene matches: 8. Germline loops: CDR1 SEHNR, CDR2 FQNEAQ (reference sequence). The CDR3 has 15 amino acids. DNA of the CDR3: TGTGCCAGCAGCGCGGGACAGGGTTTGGAAAACACCATATATTTT. Its protein is CASSAGQGLENTIYF. The full variable domain, rest sourced from reference TRBV7-9 and TRBJ1-3, is DTGVSQNPRHKITKRGQNVTFRCDPISEHNRLYWYRQTLGQGPEFLTYFQNEAQLEKSRLLSDRFSAERPKGSFSTLEIQRTEQGDSAMYLCASSAGQGLENTIYFGEGSWLTVV.

The chain recombines TRBV12-5 with TRBJ1-4, with no clear D. Trimming left V 8 bases short and J 0 bases short, with 16 bases between. CDR1 is LGHNT and CDR2 is FRNRAP in the germline V gene. The CDR3 runs 16 residues. The CDR3 DNA sequence: TGTGCTAGTTCAGCGGGGAAGGGAACAACTAATGAAAAACTGTTTTTT. Amino acids: CASSAGKGTTNEKLFF.